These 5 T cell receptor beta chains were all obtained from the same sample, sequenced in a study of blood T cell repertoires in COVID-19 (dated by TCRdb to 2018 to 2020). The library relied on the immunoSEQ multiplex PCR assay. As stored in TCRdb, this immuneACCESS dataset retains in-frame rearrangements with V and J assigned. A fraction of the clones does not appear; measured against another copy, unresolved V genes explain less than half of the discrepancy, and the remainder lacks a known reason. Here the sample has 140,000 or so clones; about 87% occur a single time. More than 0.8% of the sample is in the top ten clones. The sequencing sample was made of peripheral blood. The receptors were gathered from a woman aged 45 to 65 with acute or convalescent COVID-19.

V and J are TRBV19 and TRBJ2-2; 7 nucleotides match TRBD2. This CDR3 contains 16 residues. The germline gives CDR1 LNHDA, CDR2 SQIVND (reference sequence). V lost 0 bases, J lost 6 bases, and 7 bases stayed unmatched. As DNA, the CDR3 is TGTGCCAGTAGTATAGATCTGGGGACTATTTCCGGGGAGCTGTTTTTT. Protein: CASSIDLGTISGELFF.

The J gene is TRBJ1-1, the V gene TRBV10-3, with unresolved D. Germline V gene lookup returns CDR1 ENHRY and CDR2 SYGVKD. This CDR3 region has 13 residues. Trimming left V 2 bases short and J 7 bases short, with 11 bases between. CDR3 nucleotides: TGTGCCATCAGTGAGGGTTCGGAGGGTGAAGCTTTCTTT. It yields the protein CAISEGSEGEAFF.

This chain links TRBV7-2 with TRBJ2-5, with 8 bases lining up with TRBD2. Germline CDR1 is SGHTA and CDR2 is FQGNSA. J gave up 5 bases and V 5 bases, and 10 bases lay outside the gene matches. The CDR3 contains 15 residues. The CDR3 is CASSRSGSRVETQYF. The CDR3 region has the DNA TGTGCCAGCAGCAGGAGCGGGAGTCGAGTGGAGACCCAGTACTTC.

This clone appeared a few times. The CDR3 DNA sequence: TGTGCCAGCAGTCCCCGGGGGGCCTACGAGCAGTACTTC. The encoded protein is CASSPRGAYEQYF. The rearrangement links TRBV27 to TRBJ2-7; 7 bases are shared with TRBD2. The CDR3 is made up of 13 amino acids. The germline gives CDR1 MNHEY, CDR2 SMNVEV (reference sequence). With 5 bases clipped from V and 2 bases from J, the junction kept 3 bases outside the gene matches.

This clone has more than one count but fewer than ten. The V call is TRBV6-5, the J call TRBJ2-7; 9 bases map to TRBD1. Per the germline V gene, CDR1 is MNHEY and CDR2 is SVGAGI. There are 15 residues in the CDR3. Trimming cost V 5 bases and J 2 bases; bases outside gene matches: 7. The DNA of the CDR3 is TGTGCCAGCAGTCCCGGGACAGGGCGCCCCTACGAGCAGTACTTC. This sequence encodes CASSPGTGRPYEQYF.